This T cell receptor (beta chain) was identified during a study of OX40 agonist ivuxolimab in advanced cancers. As for the study in general: Earlier treatment with anti-PD-1, anti-PD-L1 or anti-CTLA-4 was permitted, and roughly 42% had received some.

The assay was immunoSEQ multiplex PCR, and TCRdb's table has in-frame clones only and misses some. The repertoire holds about 50,000 clones, with approximately 91% as singletons. Study outcomes and limitations: Among T cells, CD8+ cells averaged more expanded clones than CD4+ cells.

Notes on this clone: Antigen: not known.

The V and J ends lost 0 bases and 2 bases respectively, with 9 bases between them. In germline, CDR1 is SGDLS, CDR2 YYNGEE. The CDR3 length is 15 residues. The sequence was collected from an adult with an advanced solid tumor such as melanoma, head and neck, liver or kidney cancer. The sequences come from CD4+ or CD8+ T cells sorted from blood, collected in a trial of the OX40 agonist ivuxolimab. The chain couples TRBV9 to TRBJ2-1; the D is unclear. CDR3 in DNA: TGTGCCAGCAGCGTAGACGATCCCCCCTACAATGAGCAGTTCTTC. Amino acid sequence: CASSVDDPPYNEQFF.